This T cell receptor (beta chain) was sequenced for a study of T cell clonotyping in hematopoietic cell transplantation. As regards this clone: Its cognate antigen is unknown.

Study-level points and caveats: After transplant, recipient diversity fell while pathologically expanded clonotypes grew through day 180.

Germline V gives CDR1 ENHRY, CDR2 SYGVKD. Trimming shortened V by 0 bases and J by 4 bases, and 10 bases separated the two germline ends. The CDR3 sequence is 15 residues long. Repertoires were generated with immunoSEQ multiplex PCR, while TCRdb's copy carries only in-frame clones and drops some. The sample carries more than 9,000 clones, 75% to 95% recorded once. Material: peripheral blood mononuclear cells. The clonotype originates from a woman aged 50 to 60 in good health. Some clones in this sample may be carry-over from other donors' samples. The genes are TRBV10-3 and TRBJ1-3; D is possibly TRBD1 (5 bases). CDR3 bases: TGTGCCATCAGTGAGTCGAGGGGATCCGGAAACACCATATATTTT. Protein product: CAISESRGSGNTIYF.